The rows below give T cell receptor beta chains drawn from one sample of a study of regulatory T cells in long-lasting Graves disease. TCRdb reprocessed the multiplex PCR reads via MiXCR and lists one record per CDR3 protein. The sample comprises roughly 560,000 distinct CDR3 sequences, approximately 12% of which are singletons, and more than 8% rests with the top ten. This same sample was also taken into another study, of T cells in Graves' hyperthyroidism and ophthalmopathy.

This specimen consisted of peripheral blood mononuclear cells (PBMCs), obtained at new diagnosis, from a patient treated with antithyroid drugs. The origin of the receptors is a woman aged 30 to 39 with Graves disease. CDR3s include the opening cysteine and the closing phenylalanine or tryptophan. A D gene is named only where the DNA matches it firmly. Rows give clone size only sometimes, using once, few, many, or a class for an expanded clone.

TRBV28	TRBJ1-1	TRBD1	many	CASIRTGGYTEAFF	TGTGCCAGCATAAGGACAGGGGGCTACACTGAAGCTTTCTTT
TRBV28	TRBJ1-5	TRBD1	many	CASRGDRRFGQPQHF	TGTGCCAGCAGGGGGGACAGACGTTTTGGTCAGCCCCAGCATTTT
TRBV10-3	TRBJ1-4	TRBD1	once	CAISDLGTGIEKLFF	TGTGCCATCAGTGATTTAGGGACAGGGATTGAAAAACTGTTTTTT
TRBV30	TRBJ2-7	-	many	CAWSDQAYEQYF	TGTGCCTGGAGTGATCAAGCCTACGAGCAGTACTTC
TRBV6-1	TRBJ2-7	TRBD2	many	CASTTLRASGSYEQYF	TGTGCCAGCACCACACTTCGGGCTAGCGGTTCCTACGAGCAGTACTTC
TRBV2	TRBJ2-3	TRBD1	many	CASSGPGQGLDTQYF	TGTGCCAGCAGTGGGCCGGGACAGGGTTTGGATACGCAGTATTTT
TRBV12-3/TRBV12-4	TRBJ2-3	-	many	CASNPEWATGAHTQYF	TGTGCCAGCAATCCTGAATGGGCCACGGGAGCACATACGCAGTATTTT
TRBV5-1	TRBJ1-3	TRBD1	-	CASSLERTGVDTIYF	TGTGCCAGCAGCTTGGAAAGGACAGGGGTAGACACCATATATTTT
TRBV6-5	TRBJ2-7	TRBD2	many	CASSYISGSYEQYF	TGTGCCAGCAGTTACATTAGCGGGAGTTACGAGCAGTACTTC
TRBV20-1	TRBJ2-3	-	-	CSASFGSSTDTQYF	TGCAGTGCTAGCTTCGGGTCTAGCACAGATACGCAGTATTTT
TRBV18	TRBJ1-1	-	many	CASTQAYGTEAFF	TGTGCCAGCACCCAGGCGTATGGCACTGAAGCTTTCTTT
TRBV30	TRBJ2-6	-	-	CAGGLPGANVLTF	TGTGCCGGTGGACTGCCTGGGGCCAACGTCCTGACTTTC
TRBV20-1	TRBJ2-3	-	-	CSARAPPQKARTDTQYF	TGCAGTGCTAGAGCTCCGCCTCAGAAGGCAAGGACGGATACGCAGTATTTT
TRBV7-6	TRBJ1-1	-	-	CASSLWPQSTNTEAFF	TGTGCCAGCAGCTTATGGCCGCAGAGTACGAACACTGAAGCTTTCTTT
TRBV19	TRBJ1-2	-	-	CASSNPGGLDYGYTF	TGTGCCAGTAGTAACCCCGGGGGTTTAGACTATGGCTACACCTTC
TRBV6-5	TRBJ2-3	-	-	CASKRGGDTQYF	TGTGCCAGCAAACGGGGTGGAGATACGCAGTATTTT
TRBV24-1	TRBJ2-2	TRBD2	many	CATSDFTSGRGGELFF	TGTGCCACCAGTGATTTCACTAGCGGGAGAGGCGGGGAGCTGTTTTTT
TRBV2	TRBJ2-7	-	many	CASSVFGTYEQYF	TGTGCCAGCAGTGTGTTTGGTACCTACGAGCAGTACTTC
TRBV2	TRBJ1-1	-	many	CAIPGGTLITEAFF	TGTGCCATCCCCGGGGGGACCCTGATCACTGAAGCTTTCTTT
TRBV11-2	TRBJ2-2	-	few	CASSPNLGPGELFF	TGTGCCAGCAGCCCTAACTTAGGGCCCGGGGAGCTGTTTTTT
TRBV18	TRBJ2-7	-	many	CASSPPSGSGQYF	TGTGCCAGCTCACCACCGTCGGGTAGTGGGCAGTACTTC
TRBV5-1	TRBJ2-7	-	few	CASSLGGGQAAYEQYF	TGCGCCAGCAGCTTGGGGGGGGGACAGGCGGCCTACGAGCAGTACTTC
TRBV6-1	TRBJ2-1	TRBD1	few	CASSGPGQGRLNYNEQFF	TGTGCCAGCAGCGGTCCGGGACAGGGGAGATTAAACTACAATGAGCAGTTCTTC
TRBV19	TRBJ2-3	TRBD2	many	CASSLAGGPGTQYF	TGTGCCAGTAGTCTCGCGGGAGGACCAGGTACGCAGTATTTT
TRBV30	TRBJ1-1	TRBD1	few	CAWRAGTGPFEAFF	TGTGCCTGGAGAGCCGGGACAGGGCCCTTTGAAGCTTTCTTT
TRBV2	TRBJ2-5	-	many	CASSGTSATETQYF	TGTGCCAGCAGTGGGACTTCTGCAACAGAGACCCAGTACTTC
TRBV5-5	TRBJ2-7	-	few	CASSDPGQPRGEQYF	TGTGCCAGCAGCGACCCGGGACAGCCACGGGGGGAGCAGTACTTC